The rows below give T cell receptor beta chains drawn from one sample of a study of cytomegalovirus exposure and HLA in healthy donors. The data were produced by immunoSEQ multiplex PCR, yet TCRdb's version contains in-frame clones alone and is incomplete. The sample includes 97,000 or so clones, more than 75% of them seen just once. Sequences were obtained from PBMCs. These receptors were taken from a young man in good health and CMV-seropositive. The CDR3 runs from the conserved cysteine through the conserved F or W. The D gene is left open where the match is weak. Not all rows give a size; the values are once, few, many and, for expanded clones, a class.

CDR3	DNA	size	D	V	J
CASSVAGGSRNSPLHF	TGTGCCAGTAGTGTAGCAGGGGGTTCCAGAAATTCACCCCTCCACTTT	.	TRBD1	TRBV19	TRBJ1-6
CASSQDGASGYEQYF	TGCGCCAGCAGCCAAGATGGGGCTAGCGGCTACGAGCAGTACTTC	.	TRBD2	TRBV4-3	TRBJ2-7
CASSGASGGTASETQYF	TGTGCCAGCAGCGGGGCTAGCGGGGGCACCGCGTCAGAGACCCAGTACTTC	.	TRBD2	TRBV9	TRBJ2-5
CASSGTSGTDTQYF	TGTGCCAGCAGCGGGACTAGCGGCACAGATACGCAGTATTTT	.	TRBD2	TRBV9	TRBJ2-3
CASSFIGQGLANEKLFF	TGTGCCAGCAGCTTTATAGGACAGGGGTTGGCTAATGAAAAACTGTTTTTT	.	TRBD1	TRBV5-5	TRBJ1-4
CASSRAILVGEQFF	TGTGCCAGTAGCCGAGCGATACTAGTGGGTGAGCAGTTCTTC	.	.	TRBV19	TRBJ2-1
CASSIDRDGYTF	TGTGCCAGTAGTATAGATCGAGATGGCTACACCTTC	once	.	TRBV19	TRBJ1-2
CASSPQLASMQVTQYF	TGTGCCAGCAGTCCCCAACTGGCCTCGATGCAGGTGACCCAGTACTTC	.	.	TRBV2	TRBJ2-5
CASSETGASQPQHF	TGTGCCAGCAGTGAAACAGGGGCAAGCCAGCCCCAGCATTTT	.	TRBD1	TRBV6-1	TRBJ1-5
CASSSSGTGNYGYTF	TGTGCCAGCAGCTCTTCCGGGACAGGCAACTATGGCTACACCTTC	.	TRBD1	TRBV7-9	TRBJ1-2
CASNILAGVGPTGELFF	TGTGCCAGCAACATACTAGCGGGAGTGGGCCCCACCGGGGAGCTGTTTTTT	.	TRBD2	TRBV7-2	TRBJ2-2
CASSLRQGPQETQYF	TGTGCCAGCAGCTTACGGCAGGGGCCACAAGAGACCCAGTACTTC	.	.	TRBV7-9	TRBJ2-5
CATSPRGGTYEQYF	TGTGCCACCAGCCCCCGCGGGGGCACCTACGAGCAGTACTTC	.	.	TRBV15	TRBJ2-7
CASSLGLAGTYEQYF	TGTGCCAGCAGTCTAGGACTAGCAGGAACCTACGAGCAGTACTTC	.	TRBD2	TRBV28	TRBJ2-7
CASKRAGSYEQYF	TGTGCCAGCAAGCGGGCGGGCTCCTACGAGCAGTACTTC	.	.	TRBV28	TRBJ2-7
CASSQESTGEQYF	TGCGCCAGCAGCCAGGAGAGTACGGGCGAGCAGTACTTC	.	.	TRBV4-3	TRBJ2-7
CASSRDRDLEAFF	TGTGCCAGCAGCCGGGACAGGGATCTTGAAGCTTTCTTT	.	TRBD1	TRBV7-3	TRBJ1-1
CASSLEDRVMETQYF	TGTGCCAGCAGCCTCGAGGACAGGGTAATGGAGACCCAGTACTTC	.	TRBD1	TRBV5-5	TRBJ2-5
CASSYWSGNTDTQYF	TGTGCCAGCAGTTACTGGTCAGGGAACACAGATACGCAGTATTTT	.	.	TRBV6-5	TRBJ2-3
CASSRTGAPLSYEQYF	TGTGCCAGCAGTCGAACAGGGGCCCCCCTCTCCTACGAGCAGTACTTC	few	TRBD1	TRBV28	TRBJ2-7
CASSLAGGSETQYF	TGTGCCAGCAGTTTAGCGGGGGGATCAGAGACCCAGTACTTC	.	TRBD2	TRBV9	TRBJ2-5
CASPRSTGGDYGYTF	TGTGCCAGCCCGAGATCTACAGGGGGCGACTATGGCTACACCTTC	.	TRBD1	TRBV6-1	TRBJ1-2
CASSIVRGPHSGANVLTF	TGTGCCAGTAGTATAGTCAGGGGACCCCACTCTGGGGCCAACGTCCTGACTTTC	.	.	TRBV19	TRBJ2-6
CASSPGRDTEAFF	TGTGCCAGCAGCCCAGGGAGGGACACTGAAGCTTTCTTT	.	.	TRBV7-3	TRBJ1-1
CASSEGGVGGTAYEQYF	TGTGCCAGCAGTGAAGGTGGGGTCGGGGGGACTGCTTACGAGCAGTACTTC	.	TRBD2	TRBV6-1	TRBJ2-7
CASSRLADSTDTQYF	TGTGCCAGCAGCCGACTAGCGGATAGCACAGATACGCAGTATTTT	.	TRBD2	TRBV14	TRBJ2-3